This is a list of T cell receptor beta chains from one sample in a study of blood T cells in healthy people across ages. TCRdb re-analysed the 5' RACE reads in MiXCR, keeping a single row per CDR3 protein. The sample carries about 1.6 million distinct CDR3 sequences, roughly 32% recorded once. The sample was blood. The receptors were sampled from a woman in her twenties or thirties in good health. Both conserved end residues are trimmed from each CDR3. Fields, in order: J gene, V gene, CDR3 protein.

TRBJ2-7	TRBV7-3	ASSDTGSPYEQY
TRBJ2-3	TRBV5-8	ASSNTLRRGTDTQY
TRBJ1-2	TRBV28	ASSPGATRYGYT
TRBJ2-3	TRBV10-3	AISFGDTQY
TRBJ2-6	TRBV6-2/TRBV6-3	ASSYKGTGPVSGANVLT
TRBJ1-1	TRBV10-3	AIARDTLRVDTEAF
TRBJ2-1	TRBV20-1	SARGWPRDEQF
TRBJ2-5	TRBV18	ASSPSIQGEETQY
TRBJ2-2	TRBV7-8	ASSFSSGSRRAGELF
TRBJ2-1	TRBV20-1	SARDRSGLVGQF
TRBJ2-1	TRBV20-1	SATEWLVGENNEQF
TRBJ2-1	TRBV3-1	ASSPGTDEQF
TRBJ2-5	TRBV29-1	SVGGRAQETQY
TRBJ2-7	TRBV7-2	ASRKSGGPSYEQY
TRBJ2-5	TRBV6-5	ASSQHPTSDRETQY
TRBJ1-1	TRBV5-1	ASSFPQGGNTEAF
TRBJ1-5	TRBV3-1	ASSQGQGNQPQH
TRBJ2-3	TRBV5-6	ASSFRERVDTQY
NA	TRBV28	ASSWQGAKNIQY
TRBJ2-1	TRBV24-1	ATSELTGGTAEQF
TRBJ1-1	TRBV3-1	ASSRTGENTEAF
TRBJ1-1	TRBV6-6	ASSYSPAGGNTEAF
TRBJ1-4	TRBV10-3	AISETGNNEKLF
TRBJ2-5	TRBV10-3	AISDITAVRY
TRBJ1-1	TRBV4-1	ASSHHMPLWGQDLNTEAF
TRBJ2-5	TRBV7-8	ASSLAPYQETQY
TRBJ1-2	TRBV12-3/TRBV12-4	ASSLVAGVNGYT
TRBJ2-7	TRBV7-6	ASSPDIDEQY
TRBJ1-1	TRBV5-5	ASRSRITGMNTEAF
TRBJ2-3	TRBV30	AWSGQSTHTQY
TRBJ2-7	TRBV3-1	ASSQGKRFYYEQY
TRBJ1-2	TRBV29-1	GGQGDIGYT
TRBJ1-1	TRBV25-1	ASSELWGGSLSNTEAF
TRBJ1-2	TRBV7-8	ASSLVPQGPINYGYT
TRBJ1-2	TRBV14	ASSNPGVPNYGYT
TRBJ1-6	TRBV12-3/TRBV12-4	ASSWGQGPSPLH
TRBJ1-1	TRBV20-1	SARDSGAPSNTEAF
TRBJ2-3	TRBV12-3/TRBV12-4	ASSTSLGLAGATDTQY
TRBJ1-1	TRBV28	ASSLQGRTGVEAF
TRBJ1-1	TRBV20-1	SARDRGLATEAF
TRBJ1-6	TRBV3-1	ASSQAGTGFPLH
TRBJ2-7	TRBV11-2	ASSPRASGSHEQY
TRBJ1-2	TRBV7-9	ASTPIGSDGYT
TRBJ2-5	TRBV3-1	ASSQGWGGYQETQY
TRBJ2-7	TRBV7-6	ASSLARRGPCLREQY